This T cell receptor (beta chain) was profiled in a study of T-cell memory formation after mild COVID-19. TCRdb fed the 5' RACE reads into MiXCR, producing one record per CDR3 protein. The sample has some 490,000 distinct CDR3 sequences, roughly 18% seen once; the top ten hold 9% to 15%. This clonotype occurred a few times. The CDR3 sequence is 12 residues long. V lost 6 bases to trimming and J lost 6 bases, with 12 bases between them. The TCR sequence derives from an adult woman who had mild COVID-19 (a few samples of this study predate the infection). Cell type and time point are not known. The chain carries TRBV12-3 or TRBV12-4 and TRBJ2-7; D possibly corresponds to TRBD2 (5 bases). The specimen was PBMCs or a T cell subset sorted from them (not recorded which). DNA for the CDR3: TGTGCCAGCAGACAAAGTACTAGCGAGCAGTACTTC. Translated: CASRQSTSEQYF.